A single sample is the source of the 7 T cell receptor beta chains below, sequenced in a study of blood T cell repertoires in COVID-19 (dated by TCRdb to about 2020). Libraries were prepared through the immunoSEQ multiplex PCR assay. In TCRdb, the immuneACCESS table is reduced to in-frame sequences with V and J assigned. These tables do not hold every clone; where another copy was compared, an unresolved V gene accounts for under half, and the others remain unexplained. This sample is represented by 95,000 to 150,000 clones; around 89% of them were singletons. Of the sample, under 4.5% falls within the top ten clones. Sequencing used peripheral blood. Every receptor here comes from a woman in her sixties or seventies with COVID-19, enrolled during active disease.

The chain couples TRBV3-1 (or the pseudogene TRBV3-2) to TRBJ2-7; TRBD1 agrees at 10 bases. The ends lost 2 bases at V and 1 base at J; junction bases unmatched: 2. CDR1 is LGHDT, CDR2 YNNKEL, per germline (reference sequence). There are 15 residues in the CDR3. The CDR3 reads CASSQWTGGSYEQYF. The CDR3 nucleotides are TGTGCCAGCAGCCAATGGACAGGGGGATCCTACGAGCAGTACTTC.

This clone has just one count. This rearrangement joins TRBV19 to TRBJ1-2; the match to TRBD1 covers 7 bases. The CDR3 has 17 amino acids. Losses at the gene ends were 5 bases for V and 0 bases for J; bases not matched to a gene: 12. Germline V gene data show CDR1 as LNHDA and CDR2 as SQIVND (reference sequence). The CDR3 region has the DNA TGTGCCAGTAGTTTCCGACAGGGCGAACTCTCTAACTATGGCTACACCTTC. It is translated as CASSFRQGELSNYGYTF.

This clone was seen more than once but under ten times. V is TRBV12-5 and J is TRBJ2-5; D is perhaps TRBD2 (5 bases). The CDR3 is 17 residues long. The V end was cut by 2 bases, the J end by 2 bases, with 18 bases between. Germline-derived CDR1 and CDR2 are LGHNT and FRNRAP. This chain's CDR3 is CASGLPTGMWGQETQYF. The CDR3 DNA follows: TGTGCTAGTGGTTTGCCGACGGGGATGTGGGGTCAAGAGACCCAGTACTTC. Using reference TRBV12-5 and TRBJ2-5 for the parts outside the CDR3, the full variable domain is DARVTQTPRHKVTEMGQEVTMRCQPILGHNTVFWYRQTMMQGLELLAYFRNRAPLDDSGMPKDRFSAEMPDATLATLKIQPSEPRDSAVYFCASGLPTGMWGQETQYFGPGTRLLVL.

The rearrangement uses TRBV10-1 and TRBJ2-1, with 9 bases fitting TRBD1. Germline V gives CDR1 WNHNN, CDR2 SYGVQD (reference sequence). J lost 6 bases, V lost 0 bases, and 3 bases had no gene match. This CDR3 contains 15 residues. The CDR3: CASSESRTGVNEQFF. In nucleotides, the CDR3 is TGCGCCAGCAGTGAGTCTCGGACAGGGGTCAATGAGCAGTTCTTC.

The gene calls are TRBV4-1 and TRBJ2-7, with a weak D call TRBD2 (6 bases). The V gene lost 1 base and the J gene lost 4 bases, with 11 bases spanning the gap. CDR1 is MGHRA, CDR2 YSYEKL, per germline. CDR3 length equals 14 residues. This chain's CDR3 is CASSQALREYEQYF. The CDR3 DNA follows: TGCGCCAGCAGCCAAGCCCTCCGGGAGTACGAGCAGTACTTC.

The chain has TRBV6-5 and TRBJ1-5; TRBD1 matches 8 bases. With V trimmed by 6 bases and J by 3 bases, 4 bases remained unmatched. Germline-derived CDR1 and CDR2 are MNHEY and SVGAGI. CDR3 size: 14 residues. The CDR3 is CASSRGHINQPQHF. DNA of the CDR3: TGTGCCAGCAGCAGGGGGCATATCAATCAGCCCCAGCATTTT.

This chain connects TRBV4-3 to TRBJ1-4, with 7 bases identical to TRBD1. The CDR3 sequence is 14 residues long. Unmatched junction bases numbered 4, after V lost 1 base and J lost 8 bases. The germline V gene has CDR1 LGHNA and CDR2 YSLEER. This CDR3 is CASSQGTGREKLFF. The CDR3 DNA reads TGCGCCAGCAGCCAAGGGACAGGCCGGGAAAAACTGTTTTTT.